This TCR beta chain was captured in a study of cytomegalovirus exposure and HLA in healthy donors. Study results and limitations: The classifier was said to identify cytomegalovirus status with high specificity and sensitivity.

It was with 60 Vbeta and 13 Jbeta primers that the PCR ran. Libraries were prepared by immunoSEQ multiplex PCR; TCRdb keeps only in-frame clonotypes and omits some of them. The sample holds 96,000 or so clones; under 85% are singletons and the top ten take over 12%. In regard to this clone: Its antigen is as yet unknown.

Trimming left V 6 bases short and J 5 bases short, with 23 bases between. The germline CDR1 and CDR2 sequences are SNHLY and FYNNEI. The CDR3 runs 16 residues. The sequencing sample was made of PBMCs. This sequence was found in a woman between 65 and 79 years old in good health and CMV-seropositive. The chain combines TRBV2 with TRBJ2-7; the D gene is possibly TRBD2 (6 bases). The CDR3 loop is CASSSGAFSGQDEQYF. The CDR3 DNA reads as TGTGCCAGCAGCTCAGGCGCGTTTAGCGGCCAAGACGAGCAGTACTTC.